A single sample is the source of the 21 T cell receptor beta chains below, sequenced in a study of blood T cell repertoires in COVID-19. Here immunoSEQ multiplex PCR was the method, and the copy in TCRdb shows in-frame clones only, minus some. The repertoire has about 360,000 clones, about 87% of them found once; the top ten carry under 1.5%. The source material was PBMCs or T cells enriched from blood (not recorded which). The receptors shown here come from a man aged 25-40 years who had recovered from COVID-19.

The chain couples TRBV7-9 to TRBJ1-3, with TRBD1 matching 7 bases. Germline-derived CDR1 and CDR2 are SEHNR and FQNEAQ (reference sequence). The CDR3 contains 15 residues. V was clipped by 5 bases and J by 0 bases; unmatched bases: 4. The CDR3 region is CASSRTGDSGNTIYF. In DNA form, the CDR3 reads TGTGCCAGCAGCCGGACAGGTGACTCTGGAAACACCATATATTTT.

The J gene is TRBJ1-2, the V gene TRBV15; 10 bases map to TRBD1. The CDR3 covers 16 residues. Germline V gene lookup returns CDR1 LNHNV and CDR2 YYDKDF (reference sequence). With 5 bases clipped from V and 3 bases from J, the junction kept 9 bases outside the gene matches. In DNA form, the CDR3 reads TGTGCCACCAGCGAACCGGGACAGGGGATCTACTATGGCTACACCTTC. Its translation: CATSEPGQGIYYGYTF. Supplemented by reference TRBV15 and TRBJ1-2, the full variable domain reads DAMVIQNPRYQVTQFGKPVTLSCSQTLNHNVMYWYQQKSSQAPKLLFHYYDKDFNNEADTPDNFQSRRPNTSFCFLDIRSPGLGDTAMYLCATSEPGQGIYYGYTFGSGTRLTVV.

The rearrangement links TRBV5-8 to TRBJ2-1; D is perhaps TRBD2 (6 bases). CDR1 is SGHTS, CDR2 YDEGEE, per germline. Trimming left V 1 base short and J 4 bases short, with 15 bases between. This CDR3 comprises 16 residues. The CDR3 is CASSLTFAGLYNEQFF. Written as DNA, the CDR3 is TGTGCCAGCAGCTTGACATTTGCGGGACTTTACAATGAGCAGTTCTTC. Filled out from reference TRBV5-8 and TRBJ2-1, the complete variable domain reads EAGVTQSPTHLIKTRGQQATLRCSPISGHTSVYWYQQALGLGLQFLLWYDEGEERNRGNFPPRFSGRQFPNYSSELNVNALELEDSALYLCASSLTFAGLYNEQFFGPGTRLTVL.

V usage is TRBV2 and J usage is TRBJ1-3, with 7 bases identical to TRBD1. The CDR3 sequence is 15 residues long. Losses at the gene ends were 3 bases for V and 6 bases for J; bases not matched to a gene: 8. Germline V gene sequence: CDR1 SNHLY, CDR2 FYNNEI. The CDR3 sequence is CASSDWDSGPNTIYF. In DNA, the CDR3 is TGTGCCAGCAGTGATTGGGACAGCGGTCCAAACACCATATATTTT.

The V gene is TRBV4-2, the J gene TRBJ2-7, with D tentatively TRBD1 (5 bases). The CDR3 sequence is 14 residues long. Germline V CDR1 and CDR2: LGHNA, YNFKEQ. The V end lost 0 bases, the J end lost 5 bases, and 11 bases lay between the germline ends. The CDR3 DNA reads TGTGCCAGCAGCCAAGAGTACAGGACCGACGAGCAGTACTTC. It codes for CASSQEYRTDEQYF.

This clone was seen a handful of times. V gene TRBV30 combines with J gene TRBJ1-2; no clear D. The ends were cut back, 8 bases at V and 4 bases at J, with 11 bases in the middle. This CDR3 is built from 11 residues. CDR1 is GTSNPN and CDR2 is SVGIG in the germline V gene (reference sequence). DNA of the CDR3: TGTGCCATTGGAGGTGGCTATGGCTACACCTTC. Translating gives CAIGGGYGYTF.

The chain couples TRBV7-9 to TRBJ2-7; TRBD1 matches 9 bases. Trimming took 5 bases from V and 6 from J; bases not matched to a gene: 5. In germline, CDR1 is SEHNR, CDR2 FQNEAQ (reference sequence). This CDR3 spans 13 amino acids. CDR3 nucleotides: TGTGCCAGCAGCCCGGACAGGGGCGGCGAGCAGTACTTC. This encodes CASSPDRGGEQYF.

V is TRBV15 and J is TRBJ1-3; D call uncertain. Germline assignment: CDR1 LNHNV and CDR2 YYDKDF (reference sequence). The CDR3 covers 14 residues. The ends were cut back, 8 bases at V and 8 bases at J, with 19 bases in the middle. The CDR3 reads CATAGGRVRDTIYF. The CDR3 DNA is TGTGCCACCGCTGGAGGCAGAGTACGAGACACCATATATTTT. The whole variable domain, filled in from reference TRBV15 and TRBJ1-3, reads DAMVIQNPRYQVTQFGKPVTLSCSQTLNHNVMYWYQQKSSQAPKLLFHYYDKDFNNEADTPDNFQSRRPNTSFCFLDIRSPGLGDTAMYLCATAGGRVRDTIYFGEGSWLTVV.

V is TRBV6-2 or TRBV6-3 and J is TRBJ1-2; TRBD1 matches at 10 bases. This CDR3 spans 14 amino acids. The germline V gene has CDR1 MNHEY and CDR2 SVGEGT. Trimming cost V 6 bases and J 4 bases; bases outside gene matches: 5. The CDR3: CASSETGGTYGYTF. The CDR3 DNA sequence: TGTGCCAGCAGCGAGACAGGGGGCACCTATGGCTACACCTTC.

J is TRBJ2-4 and V is TRBV7-9; D might be TRBD2 (7 bases). Germline CDR1 is SEHNR and CDR2 is FQNEAQ (reference sequence). Trimming removed 5 bases at V and 5 bases at J, with 16 bases between. This CDR3 has 15 amino acids. CDR3 sequence (DNA): TGTGCCAGCAGCCCAAGGCGGGGGCGTGAAAACATTCAGTACTTC. This translates into CASSPRRGRENIQYF.

The chain couples TRBV27 to TRBJ2-1, with D perhaps TRBD2 (7 bases). Germline CDR1 and CDR2: MNHEY and SMNVEV (reference sequence). Trimming took off 4 bases at V and 2 bases at J, with 21 bases between the two ends. This CDR3 has 18 amino acids. The CDR3 here is CASSYPRGGGRPYNEQFF. Here the CDR3 DNA reads TGTGCCAGCAGTTACCCCCGGGGCGGGGGCCGCCCCTACAATGAGCAGTTCTTC.

The chain carries TRBV5-1 and TRBJ2-7; 8 nucleotides line up with TRBD2. CDR3 length: 15 amino acids. Germline trimming cut 4 bases from V and 5 bases from J; bases unmatched to any gene: 11. Germline-derived CDR1 and CDR2 are SGHRS and YFSETQ. CDR3 in amino acids: CASSTPGLEGDEQYF. CDR3 nucleotide sequence: TGCGCCAGCAGCACCCCGGGACTAGAAGGCGACGAGCAGTACTTC.

Written as DNA, the CDR3 is TGTGCCAGCATCCTACGACAGGGGCCCCAAGAGACCCAGTACTTC. It encodes CASILRQGPQETQYF. The rearrangement links TRBV5-4 to TRBJ2-5; 8 bases line up with TRBD1. Germline loops: CDR1 SGHNT, CDR2 YYREEE (reference sequence). The CDR3 covers 15 residues. Unmatched junction bases numbered 8, after V lost 6 bases and J lost 1 base.

CDR3 amino acids: CAWSVLGTGNTIYF. As DNA, the CDR3 is TGTGCCTGGAGTGTACTAGGAACTGGAAACACCATATATTTT. V and J are TRBV30 and TRBJ1-3; no definite D call. Trimming took off 0 bases at V and 2 bases at J, with 8 bases between the two ends. Germline loops: CDR1 GTSNPN, CDR2 SVGIG (reference sequence). CDR3 length: 14 amino acids.

CDR3 bases: TGTGCCAGCAGTGATTGGAGCCTCATGAACACTGAAGCTTTCTTT. Encoded protein: CASSDWSLMNTEAFF. The chain carries TRBV25-1 and TRBJ1-1; D remains ambiguous. CDR3 length: 15 amino acids. The germline V and J ends were trimmed by 3 bases and 0 bases, with 11 bases remaining between them. Germline loops: CDR1 MGHDK, CDR2 SYGVNS.

The J gene is TRBJ1-2, the V gene TRBV9; D uncertain. There are 8 residues in the CDR3. The germline V gene has CDR1 SGDLS and CDR2 YYNGEE. Trimming stripped 4 bases from V and 13 bases from J, with 5 bases between. CDR3: CASSPFTF. Here the CDR3 DNA reads TGTGCCAGCAGCCCATTCACCTTC.

This chain joins TRBV2 and TRBJ2-7, with D perhaps TRBD1 (5 bases). Trimming cost V 0 bases and J 3 bases, with 9 bases left between them. CDR1 SNHLY and CDR2 FYNNEI come from the germline V gene. The length of the CDR3 is 14 residues. The CDR3 spells CASSEAQGYYEQYF. In DNA form, the CDR3 reads TGTGCCAGCAGTGAAGCTCAGGGTTACTACGAGCAGTACTTC.

The chain links TRBV5-6 to TRBJ1-1; no clear D gene. V lost 4 bases to trimming and J lost 4 bases, with 11 bases between them. This CDR3 contains 13 residues. The germline CDR1 and CDR2 sequences are SGHDT and YYEEEE. Written as DNA, the CDR3 is TGTGCCAGCAGCAGCGGACTGGGCACTGAAGCTTTCTTT. Encoded protein: CASSSGLGTEAFF.

The chain employs TRBV4-3 and TRBJ2-6; 9 bases agree with TRBD1. The CDR3 loop spans 18 amino acids. The V gene end was trimmed by 0 bases and the J gene end by 0 bases; junction bases not matched to a gene: 3. Looked up from germline, CDR1 is LGHNA and CDR2 is YSLEER. The CDR3 protein is CASSQDSTGGSGANVLTF. In DNA form, the CDR3 reads TGCGCCAGCAGCCAAGATTCGACAGGGGGCTCTGGGGCCAACGTCCTGACTTTC.

The chain links TRBV30 to TRBJ1-4; a weak D match, TRBD1 (6 bases). The CDR3 length is 15 residues. Deletions cut 3 bases from V and 7 bases from J, with 18 bases between. Germline CDR1 and CDR2: GTSNPN and SVGIG (reference sequence). The CDR3 loop reads CAWSPPTGGGEKLFF. CDR3 nucleotides: TGTGCCTGGAGCCCACCGACAGGAGGAGGTGAAAAACTGTTTTTT.

The chain carries TRBV5-6 and TRBJ1-1, with D possibly matching TRBD1 (5 bases). CDR1 and CDR2 from the germline V gene are SGHDT and YYEEEE. V lost 3 bases to trimming and J lost 5 bases, with 17 bases between them. CDR3 length: 15 residues. The CDR3 nucleotides are TGTGCCAGCAGCTGGGGGAGGGTTCGGGGTACTGAAGCTTTCTTT. Translation: CASSWGRVRGTEAFF. The variable domain in full, with the rest retrieved from reference TRBV5-6 and TRBJ1-1, is DAGVTQSPTHLIKTRGQQVTLRCSPKSGHDTVSWYQQALGQGPQFIFQYYEEEERQRGNFPDRFSGHQFPNYSSELNVNALLLGDSALYLCASSWGRVRGTEAFFGQGTRLTVV.